One sample yielded the 6 T cell receptor beta chains listed below, sequenced in a study of T cell repertoires in cytomegalovirus infection. These receptors lack a known antigen. TCRdb passed the reads through MiXCR, listing each CDR3 protein once. The repertoire consists of about 770,000 distinct CDR3 sequences, with around 29% occurring once and the leading ten covering about an eighth. The source material was cultured CD8+ T cells from PBMCs, sampled from culture after CMV antigen stimulation. These receptors were taken from a human donor in good health (CMV status not recorded). Some clones in this sample may be carry-over from other donors' samples.

This clonotype showed up many times. The chain employs TRBV7-6 and TRBJ2-5, with TRBD1 matching 8 bases. The CDR3 runs 16 residues. Per germline, CDR1 SGHVS and CDR2 FNYEAQ. V trimming: 7 bases; J trimming: 2 bases; junction bases outside the gene matches: 12. CDR3 protein: CASTPLGNRGQETQYF. The DNA of the CDR3 is TGTGCCAGCACACCTCTAGGGAACAGGGGGCAAGAGACCCAGTACTTC.

The gene calls are TRBV7-9 and TRBJ2-3; D may be TRBD2 (6 bases). Germline assignment: CDR1 SEHNR and CDR2 FQNEAQ (reference sequence). Trimming cost V 4 bases and J 1 base, with 18 bases left between them. CDR3 size: 17 residues. The CDR3 sequence: CASSSPWRGEGTDTQYF. The CDR3 nucleotides read TGTGCCAGCAGCTCCCCCTGGAGGGGAGAGGGCACAGATACGCAGTATTTT.

The V and J genes are TRBV7-8 and TRBJ2-7, with unresolved D. Germline CDR1 reads SGHVS; CDR2 reads FQNEAQ. The CDR3 is 13 amino acids. Trimming pared 1 base from V and 0 bases from J, leaving 4 bases between. Here the CDR3 reads CASSLEYSYEQYF. The CDR3 DNA follows: TGTGCCAGCAGCTTAGAGTACTCCTACGAGCAGTACTTC.

The chain couples TRBV5-6 to TRBJ2-7, with D perhaps assigned TRBD1 or TRBD2 (5 bases each). V was cut by 6 bases and J by 1 base, with 14 bases left in between. Germline V CDR1 and CDR2: SGHDT, YYEEEE. The CDR3 has 14 residues. The CDR3 is CASTPVGESYEQYV. CDR3 DNA: TGTGCCAGCACGCCCGTGGGGGAATCCTACGAGCAGTACGTC.

This clonotype was seen repeatedly, ten times or more. The chain combines TRBV14 with TRBJ2-1; 9 nucleotides line up with TRBD1. The CDR3 is made up of 16 amino acids. Germline CDR1 reads SGHDN; CDR2 reads FVKESK. The V gene end was trimmed by 3 bases and the J gene end by 1 base; junction bases not matched to a gene: 4. The CDR3, as DNA: TGTGCCAGCAGCCACCCCGGACAGGGGTCCTACAATGAGCAGTTCTTC. It yields the protein CASSHPGQGSYNEQFF.

The chain joins TRBV19 to TRBJ2-1; 8 bases align to TRBD1. The trim removed 7 bases at V and 3 bases at J, leaving 20 bases unmatched. Germline lookup yields CDR1 LNHDA and CDR2 SQIVND (reference sequence). The CDR3 is made up of 19 amino acids. CDR3 protein: CASTPGFVLGQDFYNEQFF. The DNA for the CDR3 is TGTGCCAGTACTCCCGGATTCGTCTTGGGACAGGACTTCTACAATGAGCAGTTCTTC. Full variable domain (rest looked up from reference TRBV19 and TRBJ2-1): DGGITQSPKYLFRKEGQNVTLSCEQNLNHDAMYWYRQDPGQGLRLIYYSQIVNDFQKGDIAEGYSVSREKKESFPLTVTSAQKNPTAFYLCASTPGFVLGQDFYNEQFFGPGTRLTVL.